This T cell receptor beta chain originates from a study of blood T cell repertoires in COVID-19 (TCRdb year 2020). As for the study more broadly: Collaborator samples came from the United States, Italy and Spain and covered acute and convalescent phases of COVID-19. Nearly every sample came with metadata listing a de-identified subject ID, COVID-19 status, age in years and sex. The samples were drawn from two sources: the first 160 participants of the ongoing ImmuneRACE study, and fewer than 1,500 subjects contributed by 6 global collaborators. The repertoires were released in a freely available public database intended as a resource for research on the immune response to SARS-CoV-2. Deeply sampled blood TCRbeta repertoires from subjects exposed to, actively infected with, or recovered from COVID-19 were included in the dataset. The prospective study material was composed of cDNA or gDNA derived from T cells, B-cell-depleted T cells, or PBMCs. Where HLA class I and class II types were available, the types were taken from metadata supplied by the sample provider, not from assay-based typing. Paper-wide results and their limitations: Clinical and demographic metadata were provided uncurated, with the amount varying by source and participant.

This clone was recorded only once. Its antigen remains unidentified. No base-level quality is on record; no much larger clone is a single base apart. TCRbeta CDR3 regions were amplified from genomic DNA by means of the immunoSEQ Assay, a bias-controlled multiplex PCR. From the authors' description of their analysis: Nucleated cell counts per sample were estimated from amplification of reference gene primers within the assay. Sequence reads were collapsed and filtered to measure the absolute abundance of every unique TCRbeta CDR3 rearrangement. For each sample, productive Simpson clonality was calculated by taking the square root of Simpson's diversity index across productive rearrangements. TCRdb provides this immuneACCESS table in a form limited to in-frame rearrangements. Some clones are lacking; in checked studies, under half of them reflect an unresolved V gene, and why the rest are absent is not known. V and J calls and clone size are those listed in that table; D and trimming were worked out from the DNA. This sample holds 250,000 or so clones; around 85% were observed only once. More than 6% of the sample comes from the top ten.

Whole blood was collected in K2EDTA tubes by collaborating institutions according to the institutions' own protocols. For TCRbeta analysis, collaborators shipped samples in one of three forms: frozen whole blood, isolated PBMCs, or DNA extracted from either of those sample types. The CDR3 runs 15 amino acids, cysteine and phenylalanine included. This entry keeps only the CDR3 DNA: 45 bases, framed from base 1. At the junction V is shortened by 2 bases and J by 7 bases; bases outside the gene matches: 6. CDR1 SGHRS and CDR2 YFSETQ are derived from the germline V gene. This TCR was recovered from an older woman with active or convalescent COVID-19. The sequenced material came from peripheral blood. The sequence joins TRBV5-1 to TRBJ2-1; TRBD2 aligns with 10 central bases. The CDR3 sequence is CASSFEREGRNEQFF. The nucleotides are TGCGCCAGCAGCTTCGAGCGGGAGGGCCGAAATGAGCAGTTCTTC.